One sample yielded the 14 T cell receptor beta chains listed below, sequenced in a study of blood T cell repertoires in COVID-19. Profiling relied on immunoSEQ multiplex PCR, and the TCRdb table lists in-frame clones only, not all of them. The data show under 350,000 clones, with more than 85% seen just once and about 4.6% held by the top ten. Material: peripheral blood. The source of these receptors is a man aged 35 to 55 with acute or convalescent COVID-19.

This clone has only one observation. The chain carries TRBV15 and TRBJ2-7; the match to TRBD1 covers 8 bases. The J segment lost 6 bases and the V segment lost 0 bases, leaving 4 bases of the junction unmatched. CDR3 length equals 14 residues. Per germline, CDR1 LNHNV and CDR2 YYDKDF (reference sequence). The CDR3 loop is CATSRENRGAEQYF. Here the CDR3 DNA reads TGTGCCACCAGCAGAGAAAACAGGGGGGCCGAGCAGTACTTC.

The gene calls are TRBV5-1 and TRBJ1-2, with 10 positions matching TRBD1. The CDR3 spans 15 residues. V dropped 3 bases and J dropped 8; count of bases not matched to a gene: 10. In germline, CDR1 is SGHRS, CDR2 YFSETQ. The CDR3, as DNA: TGCGCCAGCAGCTCACCAGGGACAGGGGTCTTAGGCTACACCTTC. Translation gives CASSSPGTGVLGYTF.

This chain joins TRBV2 and TRBJ1-2; TRBD1 might be the D (6 bases). The CDR3 is 13 amino acids. Germline CDR1 reads SNHLY; CDR2 reads FYNNEI. V was trimmed by 3 bases and J by 9 bases, leaving 14 bases between them. The CDR3: CASSEGAGSSYTF. The CDR3 nucleotides are TGTGCCAGCAGTGAGGGGGCAGGGTCGAGCTACACCTTC.

The sample holds a few counts of this clone. V usage is TRBV18 and J usage is TRBJ2-1; TRBD1 matches at 8 bases. Germline values: CDR1 KGHSH, CDR2 LQKENI. This CDR3 spans 16 amino acids. V shed 0 bases, J shed 9 bases, and the junction held 10 bases outside the gene matches. CDR3 amino acids: CASSPPLIQGAREQFF. The DNA of the CDR3 is TGTGCCAGCTCACCACCGTTGATTCAGGGGGCACGTGAGCAGTTCTTC.

In its sample, this clone was seen once. V usage is TRBV7-6 and J usage is TRBJ2-7; D ambiguous. The V end was cut by 5 bases, the J end by 0 bases, with 17 bases between. CDR1 and CDR2 from the germline V gene are SGHVS and FNYEAQ. CDR3 length: 16 residues. CDR3 in amino acids: CASSAMAGSSSYEQYF. CDR3 coding DNA: TGTGCCAGCAGCGCTATGGCCGGGTCCAGCTCCTACGAGCAGTACTTC.

The CDR3 bases are TGCGCCAGCAGCTTGACGGTTCCTAGCACAGATACGCAGTATTTT. Amino acid sequence: CASSLTVPSTDTQYF. V gene TRBV5-1 combines with J gene TRBJ2-3; D is ambiguous. There are 15 residues in the CDR3. Germline V lookup: CDR1 SGHRS, CDR2 YFSETQ. V dropped 1 base and J dropped 0 bases, with 9 bases sitting between them.

The chain is built from TRBV12-3 or TRBV12-4 and TRBJ2-7; D perhaps matches TRBD1 (6 bases). The CDR3 has 12 amino acids. Trimming pared 2 bases from V and 12 bases from J, leaving 14 bases between. CDR3 sequence (DNA): TGTGCCAGCAGTTTACAGGGGCTGTCATGGTACTTC. It yields the protein CASSLQGLSWYF.

V gene TRBV18 combines with J gene TRBJ2-1, with D possibly matching TRBD2 (6 bases). Germline CDR1 KGHSH, CDR2 LQKENI. This CDR3 has 15 amino acids. V was shortened by 6 bases and J by 3 bases, with 15 bases between the two germline ends. The CDR3 nucleotides are TGTGCCAGCTCCCCCGGGACTTACAACTACAATGAGCAGTTCTTC. It is translated as CASSPGTYNYNEQFF. Combining the CDR3 with reference TRBV18 and TRBJ2-1 gives the whole variable domain NAGVMQNPRHLVRRRGQEARLRCSPMKGHSHVYWYRQLPEEGLKFMVYLQKENIIDESGMPKERFSAEFPKEGPSILRIQQVVRGDSAAYFCASSPGTYNYNEQFFGPGTRLTVL.

The V and J genes are TRBV27 and TRBJ2-2; tentatively, D is TRBD2 (5 bases). CDR1 is MNHEY and CDR2 is SMNVEV in the germline V gene (reference sequence). Trimming cost V 4 bases and J 4 bases, with 13 bases left between them. There are 15 residues in the CDR3. CDR3 nucleotides: TGTGCCAGCAGTTCGACGACTCGGGGCACCGGGGAGCTGTTTTTT. It is translated as CASSSTTRGTGELFF.

This chain joins TRBV11-2 and TRBJ1-2, with 7 bases identical to TRBD1. The junction had 8 bases not matched to a gene; V was cut back by 3 bases and J by 4 bases. CDR3 size: 15 residues. Germline values: CDR1 SGHAT, CDR2 FQNNGV. CDR3 loop: CASSFTDREGYGYTF. The CDR3 bases are TGTGCCAGCAGCTTCACCGACAGGGAAGGCTATGGCTACACCTTC.

The chain couples TRBV15 to TRBJ2-5; a possible D gene is TRBD1 (6 bases). The CDR3 has 15 residues. Germline CDR1 LNHNV, CDR2 YYDKDF (reference sequence). V shed 4 bases and J shed 3 bases, with 15 bases lying between them. CDR3 nucleotide sequence: TGTGCCACCAGCACCGGGACACAACCTAAAGAGACCCAGTACTTC. Residues: CATSTGTQPKETQYF. The variable domain in full, with the rest retrieved from reference TRBV15 and TRBJ2-5, is DAMVIQNPRYQVTQFGKPVTLSCSQTLNHNVMYWYQQKSSQAPKLLFHYYDKDFNNEADTPDNFQSRRPNTSFCFLDIRSPGLGDTAMYLCATSTGTQPKETQYFGPGTRLLVL.

V and J are TRBV7-2 and TRBJ1-2, with 7 bases that match TRBD1. From germline, CDR1 is SGHTA and CDR2 FQGNSA. The CDR3 loop spans 15 amino acids. Germline trimming cut 4 bases from V and 6 bases from J; bases unmatched to any gene: 11. Written as DNA, the CDR3 is TGTGCCAGCAGCTCACAGGGGCCCGAGGGGGATGGCTACACCTTC. Protein: CASSSQGPEGDGYTF.

This chain links TRBV19 with TRBJ1-2; 9 positions match TRBD1. V dropped 6 bases and J dropped 4; count of bases not matched to a gene: 9. The CDR3 is made up of 15 amino acids. Germline values: CDR1 LNHDA, CDR2 SQIVND (reference sequence). The CDR3 DNA follows: TGTGCCAGTAGCCCCACAGGGGGCCCGGGCTATGGCTACACCTTC. Translating gives CASSPTGGPGYGYTF.

V and J are TRBV9 and TRBJ1-4; 7 bases match TRBD1. Germline CDR1 SGDLS, CDR2 YYNGEE. The CDR3 loop spans 13 amino acids. V lost 2 bases to trimming and J lost 12 bases; unmatched junction nucleotides: 7. Here the CDR3 reads CASSVTGFGELFF. As DNA, the CDR3 is TGTGCCAGCAGCGTGACAGGGTTTGGGGAACTGTTTTTT.